This is a list of T cell receptor beta chains from one sample in a study of T cells after posttransplantation cyclophosphamide. Libraries were prepared by immunoSEQ multiplex PCR; TCRdb keeps only in-frame clonotypes and omits some of them. The data list some 38,000 clones, none observed once; 2% to 3% falls to the top ten. What was sequenced was PBMCs. Receptors originate from a man aged 50 to 60 in good health, CMV-negative, and a related stem cell transplant donor. Both conserved end residues are part of each CDR3. D genes are given only for firm matches. Clone size is given for some rows only: seen once, a few or many times, or a class if the clone is expanded.

clone_size: few
j_call: TRBJ1-2
v_call: TRBV29-1
d_call: .
cdr3_nt: TGCAGCGTTGTCCAGACAGTTAACTATGGCTACACCTTC
cdr3_aa: CSVVQTVNYGYTF

clone_size: .
j_call: TRBJ1-4
v_call: TRBV4-2
d_call: .
cdr3_nt: TGTGCCAGCAGCCGCCCCGGGGCTAATGAAAAACTGTTTTTT
cdr3_aa: CASSRPGANEKLFF

clone_size: many
j_call: TRBJ1-2
v_call: TRBV21-1
d_call: .
cdr3_nt: TGTGCCAGCATTCACTCCGAGGCAGGGTCCTATGGCTACACCTTC
cdr3_aa: CASIHSEAGSYGYTF

clone_size: many
j_call: TRBJ2-1
v_call: TRBV7-9
d_call: TRBD1
cdr3_nt: TGTGCCAGCAGTTTACAGGGGCACAATGAGCAGTTCTTC
cdr3_aa: CASSLQGHNEQFF

clone_size: many
j_call: TRBJ2-3
v_call: TRBV19
d_call: TRBD1
cdr3_nt: TGTGCCAGTAGGAGGGGGCTGAGCACAGATACGCAGTATTTT
cdr3_aa: CASRRGLSTDTQYF

clone_size: many
j_call: TRBJ2-7
v_call: TRBV12-5
d_call: .
cdr3_nt: TGTGCTAGTGGTTTTCGACGGGGGGCTCTCTACGAGCAGTACTTC
cdr3_aa: CASGFRRGALYEQYF

clone_size: few
j_call: TRBJ2-7
v_call: TRBV5-1
d_call: .
cdr3_nt: TGCGCCAGCAGCTTGGGCCCCGGCGGATCCGAGCAGTACTTC
cdr3_aa: CASSLGPGGSEQYF

clone_size: many
j_call: TRBJ2-7
v_call: TRBV4-1
d_call: TRBD1
cdr3_nt: TGCGCCAGCAGCGGAGGTGGGGACAGATCCTACGAGCAGTACTTC
cdr3_aa: CASSGGGDRSYEQYF

clone_size: many
j_call: TRBJ2-7
v_call: TRBV5-3
d_call: .
cdr3_nt: TGTGCCAGAAGCTTGGGCCCGCACAGAAGCCCCTACTCCTACGAGCAGTACTTC
cdr3_aa: CARSLGPHRSPYSYEQYF

clone_size: many
j_call: TRBJ1-1
v_call: TRBV10-3
d_call: .
cdr3_nt: TGTGCCATCAGTGAAGAGGGAGAAGCTTTCTTT
cdr3_aa: CAISEEGEAFF

clone_size: many
j_call: TRBJ1-2
v_call: TRBV5-1
d_call: TRBD1
cdr3_nt: TGCGCCAGCAGCCTGGGACAGACCGGAGAGGGCTACACCTTC
cdr3_aa: CASSLGQTGEGYTF

clone_size: medium-sized
j_call: TRBJ1-1
v_call: TRBV4-3
d_call: .
cdr3_nt: TGCGCCAGCAGCCAAGACAGAAACACTGAAGCTTTCTTT
cdr3_aa: CASSQDRNTEAFF

clone_size: few
j_call: TRBJ2-7
v_call: TRBV6-1
d_call: TRBD2
cdr3_nt: TGTGCCAGCAGTGAAGCTAGCGGGGGGGTTTACGAGCAGTACTTC
cdr3_aa: CASSEASGGVYEQYF

clone_size: many
j_call: TRBJ2-1
v_call: TRBV30
d_call: TRBD2
cdr3_nt: TGTGCCTGGGCCGCGGGAGACCGTCCCAATGAGCAGTTCTTC
cdr3_aa: CAWAAGDRPNEQFF

clone_size: .
j_call: TRBJ2-2
v_call: TRBV7-2
d_call: TRBD1
cdr3_nt: TGTGCCAGCAGTCGGACAGGTTCTAACACCGGGGAGCTGTTTTTT
cdr3_aa: CASSRTGSNTGELFF

clone_size: .
j_call: TRBJ2-2
v_call: TRBV18
d_call: .
cdr3_nt: TGTGCCAGCTCATCACTATTTAGCAGGAACACCGGGGAGCTGTTTTTT
cdr3_aa: CASSSLFSRNTGELFF

clone_size: many
j_call: TRBJ1-2
v_call: TRBV6-5
d_call: TRBD1
cdr3_nt: TGTGCCAGCAGGACAGGGGGGAGAGGCTACACCTTC
cdr3_aa: CASRTGGRGYTF

clone_size: few
j_call: TRBJ2-7
v_call: TRBV9
d_call: .
cdr3_nt: TGTGCCAGCAGCGTAGGGGGGCAGGGCTACGAGCAGTACTTC
cdr3_aa: CASSVGGQGYEQYF

clone_size: many
j_call: TRBJ1-4
v_call: TRBV5-1
d_call: TRBD1
cdr3_nt: TGCGCCAGCAGCTTAACAGGGGGAACTAATGAAAAACTGTTTTTT
cdr3_aa: CASSLTGGTNEKLFF

clone_size: many
j_call: TRBJ2-3
v_call: TRBV7-9
d_call: .
cdr3_nt: TGTGCCAGCAGCTTAGGGACAGCGGCAGATACGCAGTATTTT
cdr3_aa: CASSLGTAADTQYF

clone_size: many
j_call: TRBJ2-3
v_call: TRBV6-6
d_call: TRBD1
cdr3_nt: TGTGCCAGCAGTGCTACAGGGGGCTGGGATACGCAGTATTTT
cdr3_aa: CASSATGGWDTQYF

clone_size: many
j_call: TRBJ1-1
v_call: TRBV6-6
d_call: TRBD1
cdr3_nt: TGTGCCAGCAGTACTCCACCGGGACAGGGGGGTGAAGCTTTCTTT
cdr3_aa: CASSTPPGQGGEAFF

clone_size: many
j_call: TRBJ2-7
v_call: TRBV10-3
d_call: TRBD1
cdr3_nt: TGTGCCATCAGTGACGCCCGGGACAGGGTCTACGAGCAGTACTTC
cdr3_aa: CAISDARDRVYEQYF

clone_size: many
j_call: TRBJ1-5
v_call: TRBV6-1
d_call: TRBD1
cdr3_nt: TGTGCCGCCTCTCTGACACAGGGGGCGGGAATGCCCCAGCATTTT
cdr3_aa: CAASLTQGAGMPQHF

clone_size: many
j_call: TRBJ2-1
v_call: TRBV7-9
d_call: .
cdr3_nt: TGTGCCAGCAGCCCGGAGGGGTCGACCTACAATGAGCAGTTCTTC
cdr3_aa: CASSPEGSTYNEQFF

clone_size: many
j_call: TRBJ2-6
v_call: TRBV5-6
d_call: .
cdr3_nt: TGTGCCAGCAGCTTAGGGTCCGGGGTTGGGGCCAACGTCCTGACTTTC
cdr3_aa: CASSLGSGVGANVLTF

clone_size: many
j_call: TRBJ2-7
v_call: TRBV10-2
d_call: TRBD2
cdr3_nt: TGCGCCAGCAGTGAGCCGCGGGAGGGCCTTTACGAGCAGTACTTC
cdr3_aa: CASSEPREGLYEQYF

clone_size: many
j_call: TRBJ1-4
v_call: TRBV5-1
d_call: .
cdr3_nt: TGCGCCAGCAGCCTGGAATGGACGGGGAATGAAAAACTGTTTTTT
cdr3_aa: CASSLEWTGNEKLFF

clone_size: few
j_call: TRBJ2-5
v_call: TRBV5-1
d_call: .
cdr3_nt: TGCGCCAGCAGCTTGCTAGGTGTCCAAGAGACCCAGTACTTC
cdr3_aa: CASSLLGVQETQYF

clone_size: many
j_call: TRBJ1-5
v_call: TRBV27
d_call: TRBD1
cdr3_nt: TGTGCCAGCAGTAACAGGGGATCGGGTCAGCCCCAGCATTTT
cdr3_aa: CASSNRGSGQPQHF

clone_size: many
j_call: TRBJ2-7
v_call: TRBV5-1
d_call: TRBD2
cdr3_nt: TGCGCCAGCAGCTTGATGACTAGCGGATACGAGCAGTACTTC
cdr3_aa: CASSLMTSGYEQYF

clone_size: .
j_call: TRBJ1-2
v_call: TRBV29-1
d_call: .
cdr3_nt: TGCAGCGTTGAGGCGCAGGTCTCTGGCTACACCTTC
cdr3_aa: CSVEAQVSGYTF

clone_size: many
j_call: TRBJ2-5
v_call: TRBV29-1
d_call: .
cdr3_nt: TGCAGCGTTGAAGATGGGGGGGGCCTAGAAGAGACCCAGTACTTC
cdr3_aa: CSVEDGGGLEETQYF

clone_size: many
j_call: TRBJ2-3
v_call: TRBV5-6
d_call: .
cdr3_nt: TGTGCCAGCAGCTCGGGGTTAACTAGCACAGATACGCAGTATTTT
cdr3_aa: CASSSGLTSTDTQYF

clone_size: few
j_call: TRBJ2-7
v_call: TRBV18
d_call: .
cdr3_nt: TGTGCCAGCTCACCAGGACAGACCTACGAGCAGTACTTC
cdr3_aa: CASSPGQTYEQYF

clone_size: many
j_call: TRBJ2-7
v_call: TRBV6-1
d_call: TRBD2
cdr3_nt: TGTGCCAGCAGTGAAGGGACTAGCGGAGCCCCCACCTACGAGCAGTACTTC
cdr3_aa: CASSEGTSGAPTYEQYF

clone_size: .
j_call: TRBJ2-3
v_call: TRBV27
d_call: .
cdr3_nt: TGTGCCAGCAGCCCTTTGGGCGGGGATACGCAGTATTTT
cdr3_aa: CASSPLGGDTQYF

clone_size: many
j_call: TRBJ1-5
v_call: TRBV21-1
d_call: .
cdr3_nt: TGTGCCAGCAGCAAAGATGATGACGACTACACTTATATTGGTAGCAATCAGCCCCAGCATTTT
cdr3_aa: CASSKDDDDYTYIGSNQPQHF

clone_size: many
j_call: TRBJ2-2
v_call: TRBV6-5
d_call: .
cdr3_nt: TGTGCCAGCGAGACTAGGACCGGGGAGCTGTTTTTT
cdr3_aa: CASETRTGELFF